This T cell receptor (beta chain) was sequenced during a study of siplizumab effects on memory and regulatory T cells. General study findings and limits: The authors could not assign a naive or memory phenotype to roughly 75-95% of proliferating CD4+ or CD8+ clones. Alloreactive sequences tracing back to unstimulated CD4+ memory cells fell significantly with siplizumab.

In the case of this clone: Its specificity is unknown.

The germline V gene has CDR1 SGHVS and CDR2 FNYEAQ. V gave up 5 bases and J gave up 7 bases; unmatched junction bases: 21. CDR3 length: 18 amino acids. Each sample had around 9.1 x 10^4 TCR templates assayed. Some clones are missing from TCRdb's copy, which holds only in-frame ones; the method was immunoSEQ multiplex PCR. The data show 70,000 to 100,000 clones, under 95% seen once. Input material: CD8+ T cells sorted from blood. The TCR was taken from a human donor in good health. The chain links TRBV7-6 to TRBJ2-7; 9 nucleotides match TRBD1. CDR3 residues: CASSPTSPRTGATWEQYF. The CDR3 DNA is TGTGCCAGCAGCCCAACATCCCCCAGGACAGGGGCCACCTGGGAGCAGTACTTC.